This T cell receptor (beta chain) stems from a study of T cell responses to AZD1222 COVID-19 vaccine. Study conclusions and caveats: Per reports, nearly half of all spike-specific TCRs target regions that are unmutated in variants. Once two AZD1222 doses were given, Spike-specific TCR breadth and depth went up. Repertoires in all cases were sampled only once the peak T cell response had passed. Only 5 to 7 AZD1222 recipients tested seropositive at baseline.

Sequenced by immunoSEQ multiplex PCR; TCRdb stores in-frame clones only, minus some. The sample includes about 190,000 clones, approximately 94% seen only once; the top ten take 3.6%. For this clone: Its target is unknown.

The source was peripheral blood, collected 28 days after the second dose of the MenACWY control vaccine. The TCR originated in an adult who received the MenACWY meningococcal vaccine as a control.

CDR3 DNA sequence: TGTGCCAGCAGGACCTACGGGGTTGGTTCACCCCTCCACTTT. It yields the protein CASRTYGVGSPLHF. The V call is TRBV2, the J call TRBJ1-6; D call uncertain. The V end was cut by 6 bases, the J end by 9 bases, with 15 bases between. Germline V gives CDR1 SNHLY, CDR2 FYNNEI. This CDR3 contains 14 residues. Based on the CDR3 plus reference TRBV2 and TRBJ1-6, the full variable domain is EPEVTQTPSHQVTQMGQEVILRCVPISNHLYFYWYRQILGQKVEFLVSFYNNEISEKSEIFDDQFSVERPDGSNFTLKIRSTKLEDSAMYFCASRTYGVGSPLHFGNGTRLTVT.